These 4 T cell receptor beta chains originate from one sample sequenced in a study of blood T cell repertoires in COVID-19. Clones were read by immunoSEQ multiplex PCR, and TCRdb kept only the in-frame ones, dropping some. The repertoire consists of some 300,000 clones, with just under 90% occurring once and the leading ten covering around 9%. Sequencing used PBMCs or T cells enriched from blood (not recorded which). These receptor sequences come from a woman in her thirties who had recovered from COVID-19.

V usage is TRBV7-3 and J usage is TRBJ2-1, with 12 bases lining up with TRBD2. Germline V gene lookup returns CDR1 SGHTA and CDR2 FQGTGA. V shed 2 bases and J 7 bases; nucleotides not matched to a gene: 3. The CDR3 covers 15 residues. As DNA, the CDR3 is TGTGCCAGCAGCTTAGGACTAGCGGGACCAAATGAGCAGTTCTTC. It translates to CASSLGLAGPNEQFF.

This clone appeared a single time. This chain links TRBV6-1 with TRBJ2-1, with D possibly TRBD1 on 6 matching bases. Germline V lookup: CDR1 MNHNS, CDR2 SASEGT. V was shortened by 1 base and J by 6 bases, with 19 bases between the two germline ends. The CDR3 runs 17 residues. The CDR3 protein is CASSEGWSWTATNEQFF. The DNA for the CDR3 is TGTGCCAGCAGTGAAGGGTGGAGTTGGACAGCTACCAATGAGCAGTTCTTC.

CDR3 sequence: CATSARQGLLSNYGYTF. The CDR3 bases are TGTGCCACCAGCGCTCGACAGGGCCTACTTTCTAACTATGGCTACACCTTC. V usage is TRBV15 and J usage is TRBJ1-2; 7 nucleotides agree with TRBD1. The CDR3 is 17 amino acids. Trimming took 5 bases from V and 0 from J; bases not matched to a gene: 12. Per the germline V gene, CDR1 is LNHNV and CDR2 is YYDKDF (reference sequence).

This clone was found a few times. The chain recombines TRBV21-1 with TRBJ1-1. TRBV21-1 is a recognized pseudogene. This CDR3 contains 15 residues. The CDR3 loop reads CASSKGRGLRTEAFF. The CDR3, as DNA: TGTGCCAGCAGCAAAGGTCGGGGGTTGAGGACTGAAGCTTTCTTT.